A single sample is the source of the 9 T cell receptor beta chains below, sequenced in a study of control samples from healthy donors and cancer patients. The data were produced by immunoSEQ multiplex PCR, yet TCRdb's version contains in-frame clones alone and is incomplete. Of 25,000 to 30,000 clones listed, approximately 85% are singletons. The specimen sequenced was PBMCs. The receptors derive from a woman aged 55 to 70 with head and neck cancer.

The CDR3 here is CASSLAAVEQYF. CDR3 DNA sequence: TGTGCCAGCAGCTTAGCAGCCGTCGAGCAGTACTTC. This chain uses TRBV7-9 with TRBJ2-7, with D uncertain. Germline V CDR1 and CDR2: SEHNR, FQNEAQ (reference sequence). The CDR3 contains 12 residues. V was cut by 0 bases and J by 6 bases, with 6 bases left in between.

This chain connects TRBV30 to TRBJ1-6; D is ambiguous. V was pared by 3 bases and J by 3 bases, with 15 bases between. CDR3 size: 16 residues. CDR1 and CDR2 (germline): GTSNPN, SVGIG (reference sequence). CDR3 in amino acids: CAWSPLDDYYNSPLHF. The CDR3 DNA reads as TGTGCCTGGAGCCCTCTGGATGACTACTATAATTCACCCCTCCACTTT.

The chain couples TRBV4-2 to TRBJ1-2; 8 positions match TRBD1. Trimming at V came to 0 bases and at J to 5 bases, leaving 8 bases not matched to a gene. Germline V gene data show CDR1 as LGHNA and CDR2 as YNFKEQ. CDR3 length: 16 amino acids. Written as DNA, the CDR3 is TGTGCCAGCAGCCAAGATGAGCCAGGGGGCCGGTATGGCTACACCTTC. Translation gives CASSQDEPGGRYGYTF.

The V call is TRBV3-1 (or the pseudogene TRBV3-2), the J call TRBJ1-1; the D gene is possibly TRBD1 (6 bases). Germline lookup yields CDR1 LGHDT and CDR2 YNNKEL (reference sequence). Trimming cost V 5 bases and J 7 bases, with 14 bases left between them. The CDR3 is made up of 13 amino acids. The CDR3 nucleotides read TGTGCCAGCAGCAAGACAGGAGGATATGAAGCTTTCTTT. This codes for CASSKTGGYEAFF.

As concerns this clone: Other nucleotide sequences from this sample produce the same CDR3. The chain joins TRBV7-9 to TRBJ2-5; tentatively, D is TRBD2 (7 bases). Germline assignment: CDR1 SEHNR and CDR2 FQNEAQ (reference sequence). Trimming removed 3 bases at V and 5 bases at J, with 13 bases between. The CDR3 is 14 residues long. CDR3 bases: TGTGCCAGCAGCTTGGTGACGGGGGGCGAGACCCAGTACTTC. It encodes CASSLVTGGETQYF. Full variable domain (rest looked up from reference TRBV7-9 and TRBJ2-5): DTGVSQNPRHKITKRGQNVTFRCDPISEHNRLYWYRQTLGQGPEFLTYFQNEAQLEKSRLLSDRFSAERPKGSFSTLEIQRTEQGDSAMYLCASSLVTGGETQYFGPGTRLLVL.

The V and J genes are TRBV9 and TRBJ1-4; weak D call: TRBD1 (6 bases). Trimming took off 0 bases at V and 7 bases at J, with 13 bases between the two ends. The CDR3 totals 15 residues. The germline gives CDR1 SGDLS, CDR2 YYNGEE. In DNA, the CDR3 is TGTGCCAGCAGCGTAGACCCAGGGGCGAGTGAAAAACTGTTTTTT. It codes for CASSVDPGASEKLFF.

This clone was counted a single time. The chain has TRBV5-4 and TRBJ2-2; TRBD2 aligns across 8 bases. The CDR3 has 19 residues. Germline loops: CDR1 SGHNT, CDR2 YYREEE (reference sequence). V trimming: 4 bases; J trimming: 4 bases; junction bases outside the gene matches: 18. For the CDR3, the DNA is TGTGCCAGCAGCCCGGGGGCGGGGGGACCTTCAAGATTCACCGGGGAGCTGTTTTTT. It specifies CASSPGAGGPSRFTGELFF.

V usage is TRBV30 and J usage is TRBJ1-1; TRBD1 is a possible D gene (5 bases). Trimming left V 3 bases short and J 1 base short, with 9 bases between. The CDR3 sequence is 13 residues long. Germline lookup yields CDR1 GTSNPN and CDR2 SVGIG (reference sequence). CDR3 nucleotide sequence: TGTGCCTGGAGGGGGGACTCGAACACTGAAGCTTTCTTT. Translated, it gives CAWRGDSNTEAFF.

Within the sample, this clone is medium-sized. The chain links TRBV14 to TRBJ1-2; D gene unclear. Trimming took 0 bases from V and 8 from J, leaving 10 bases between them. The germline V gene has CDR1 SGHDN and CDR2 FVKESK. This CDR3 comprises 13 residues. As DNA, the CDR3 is TGTGCCAGCAGCCAAGACACGTTTTGGGGCTACACCTTC. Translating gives CASSQDTFWGYTF. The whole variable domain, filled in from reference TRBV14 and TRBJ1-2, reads EAGVTQFPSHSVIEKGQTVTLRCDPISGHDNLYWYRRVMGKEIKFLLHFVKESKQDESGMPNNRFLAERTGGTYSTLKVQPAELEDSGVYFCASSQDTFWGYTFGSGTRLTVV.